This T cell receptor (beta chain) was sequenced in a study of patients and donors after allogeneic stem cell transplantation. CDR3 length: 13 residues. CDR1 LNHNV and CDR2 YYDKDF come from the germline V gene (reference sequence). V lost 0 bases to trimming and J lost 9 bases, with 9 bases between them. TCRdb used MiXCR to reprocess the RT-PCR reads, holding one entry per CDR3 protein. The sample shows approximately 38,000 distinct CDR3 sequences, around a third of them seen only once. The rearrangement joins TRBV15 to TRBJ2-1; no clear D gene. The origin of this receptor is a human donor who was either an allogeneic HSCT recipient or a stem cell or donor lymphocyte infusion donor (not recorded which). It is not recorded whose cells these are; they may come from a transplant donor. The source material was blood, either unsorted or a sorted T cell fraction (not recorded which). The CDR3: CATSRDRSGEQFF. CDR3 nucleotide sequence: TGTGCCACCAGCAGAGATAGGAGTGGTGAGCAGTTCTTC.